This T cell receptor beta chain was sequenced for a study of human T cells and chemical hapten exposure. TCRdb re-called the RACE reads with MiXCR, one entry per CDR3 protein. The sample has 85,000 or so distinct CDR3 sequences, under 14% seen once; the top ten hold around 1.6%. This clonotype was seen only a few times. CDR3 length: 12 residues. The germline V gene has CDR1 WSHSY and CDR2 SAAADI. V lost 8 bases and J 7 bases, leaving 14 bases between the germline ends. As to time point: patch test 2, 6 weeks after DPC sensitization. Treatment given: therapeutic diphenylcyclopropenone sensitization with weekly scalp DPC.

The gene calls are TRBV10-2 and TRBJ1-1; perhaps TRBD1 as D (5 bases). Sequenced material: whole blood, taken in connection with sensitization to the hapten diphenylcyclopropenone (DPC). The TCR sequence derives from a man aged 18 to 30 with alopecia areata. Some clones in this sample may be carry-over from other donors' samples. As DNA, the CDR3 is TGCGCCAGCCAGGAGGGGTCAGGTGAAGCTTTCTTT. Amino acids: CASQEGSGEAFF.